This T cell receptor beta chain was sequenced for a study of beta chain features in type 1 diabetes (dated by TCRdb to about 2018). Regarding the complete study: No differences in mean age, gender distribution, total cell number or subset yield were found between patients and healthy donors. In the study, recently diagnosed type 1 diabetes patients and matched healthy donors were compared on the TCRB repertoires of their sorted circulating CD4+ T cell subsets. A total of about 110,000,000 sorted cells were examined across all samples, and a strong correlation was observed between cell number per subset and RNA yield. Regulatory and stem cell-like memory subsets were obtained from only 8 patients and roughly eight healthy donors, while naive and central memory subsets were obtained from all 30 or so donors.

The study at large found these results: Because cDNA rather than genomic DNA was sequenced, highly expressing activated cells could have been over-represented, although no difference in activation and CD3 levels was found between groups. Only small numbers of individuals were included in the HLA sub-analyses, which left unresolved whether HLA type had any influence on TCRB rearrangement. A moderate but significant shortening of TCRB CDR3 length was observed in type 1 diabetes patients in all four CD4+ subsets. Naive, central memory and regulatory TCRB repertoires appeared to be more similar among patients than among healthy donors. Patients with type 1 diabetes made fewer insertions and deleted more nucleotides at VDJ recombination sites, implying thymic rearrangement abnormalities. Shorter templates might have been favored by PCR, but patient and control samples were amplified and corrected together, so both groups would have been affected equally by any skew.

Reading the germline V gene gives CDR1 LGHNA and CDR2 YSLEER. Trimming takes 0 bases from V and 4 bases from J, and the germline ends sit 6 bases apart. CDR3 length: 14 amino acids, cysteine to phenylalanine. Only the CDR3 DNA is retained, 42 bases long and in frame from the first base. The entire isolated RNA was reverse transcribed using the High Capacity cDNA Reverse Transcription Kit, and thus expressed TCRB transcripts were sequenced. Deep immunoSEQ sequencing was applied to naive, central memory and regulatory T cell samples, giving an average of approximately 4 million total reads per sample. Sorted cells were lysed in RLT buffer, and RNA was extracted using DNase-treated RNeasy Micro or Mini kits according to cell number. To prevent cross-contamination, each cell subset was processed individually, whereas patient and healthy donor samples were processed jointly. TCRB sequences were amplified from cDNA with the immunoSEQ multiplex PCR, producing 87-bp fragments spanning the CDR3 region. The amplicons were sequenced using the Illumina HiSeq platform. As for the authors' bioinformatics: PCR bias was computationally corrected using synthetic template baselines, reads within Hamming distance 2 were collapsed, and singletons that could not be merged were discarded. Reads were aligned against IMGT so that V, D and J genes, CDR3 length and insertions or deletions at six rearrangement sites could be assigned. Within each subset, clonotype counts were normalized to sorted cell number, and only after that were true diversity and Gini coefficients computed with the tcR R package. The overlap coefficient, calculated on TCRB nucleotide sequences, was used to measure repertoire sharing. As a proxy for the pre-selection repertoire, out-of-frame TCRB sequences from naive cells were analyzed. TCRdb limited this immuneACCESS table to in-frame rearrangements with V and J called. A share of clones is missing; checked studies link under half to unresolved V genes, and the rest is unexplained. That table is the source of V, J and clone size, and D and trimming were worked out from the DNA. Counted in this sample were hundreds of thousands of clones; 11% of them appeared once. Clones ranked in the top ten supply 0.046% of the sample.

From each donor, a single peripheral blood sample of about 100 mL on average was drawn into heparinised tubes. A BD FACSAria II was used to sort naive, central memory, regulatory and stem cell-like memory CD4+ T cells with a panel that included CD45RO, CCR7, CD25, CD127, CD95 and CD27. Purity was above 98% for every sorted population. Right away, PBMCs were isolated by Lymphoprep density gradient centrifugation and were stained directly, with no culture step. So that batch effects would be minimized, each experiment stained and sorted samples in pairs, pairing one healthy donor with one patient. This clone was recorded a few times. Its antigen has not been determined. No per-base quality is available; no much larger clone lies one base away.

Sequenced material: naive CD4+ T cells from blood. According to the study, the label for this sample's cell subset or site signals: true naive CD4+ T cells. The TCR was taken from a young woman in good health. The chain links TRBV4-3 with TRBJ1-4; a confident D gene designation cannot be given. The nucleotide sequence is given as TGCGCCAGCAGCCAAGATTCTCTTAATGAAAAACTGTTTTTT. Its translation is CASSQDSLNEKLFF.